One sample yielded the 8 T cell receptor beta chains listed below, sequenced in a study of blood T cell dynamics during melanoma immunotherapy. The data were produced by immunoSEQ multiplex PCR, yet TCRdb's version contains in-frame clones alone and is incomplete. The data show more than 13,000 clones, roughly 90% seen once. This sample's time point: week 3, after first cycle of checkpoint inhibitor. The source material was blood, sampled from a patient treated with checkpoint blockade. The receptors originated from a human donor with melanoma.

The V call is TRBV6-5, the J call TRBJ2-1, with TRBD1 matching over 10 bases. The CDR3 totals 16 residues. CDR1 is MNHEY, CDR2 SVGAGI, per germline. V shed 0 bases, J shed 4 bases, and the junction held 3 bases outside the gene matches. The CDR3 region is CASSYSTGGRYNEQFF. CDR3 bases: TGTGCCAGCAGTTACTCGACAGGGGGCAGGTACAATGAGCAGTTCTTC.

V gene TRBV5-1 combines with J gene TRBJ2-5, with D unresolved. The CDR3 runs to 17 residues. V was cut by 1 base and J by 2 bases, with 18 bases left in between. Germline CDR1 SGHRS, CDR2 YFSETQ. The CDR3 DNA reads TGCGCCAGCAGCTTGAGGACGCCTAGAAACCGACAAGAGACCCAGTACTTC. Amino acid sequence: CASSLRTPRNRQETQYF. Combining the CDR3 with reference TRBV5-1 and TRBJ2-5 gives the whole variable domain KAGVTQTPRYLIKTRGQQVTLSCSPISGHRSVSWYQQTPGQGLQFLFEYFSETQRNKGNFPGRFSGRQFSNSRSEMNVSTLELGDSALYLCASSLRTPRNRQETQYFGPGTRLLVL.

The chain links TRBV29-1 to TRBJ2-1, with 12 nucleotides matching TRBD2. Unmatched junction bases numbered 34, after V lost 5 bases and J lost 5 bases. This CDR3 contains 24 residues. The germline CDR1 and CDR2 sequences are SQVTM and ANQGSEA. CDR3 sequence reads: CSVSGGGRRADNVPLAGGHNEQFF. Written as DNA, the CDR3 is TGCAGCGTTTCCGGGGGAGGCCGCAGGGCTGACAACGTCCCCCTAGCGGGAGGGCACAATGAGCAGTTCTTC.

The chain links TRBV5-4 to TRBJ2-1, with D possibly matching TRBD2 (5 bases). The V gene's germline CDR1 is SGHNT and CDR2 YYREEE (reference sequence). CDR3 length: 15 amino acids. The V gene lost 0 bases and the J gene lost 4 bases, with 11 bases spanning the gap. The CDR3 loop is CASSLVATGYNEQFF. Here the CDR3 DNA reads TGTGCCAGCAGCTTGGTAGCGACGGGGTACAATGAGCAGTTCTTC.

The rearrangement links TRBV7-8 to TRBJ2-1; 8 bases agree with TRBD2. Per germline, CDR1 SGHVS and CDR2 FQNEAQ. J gave up 7 bases and V 5 bases, and 13 bases lay outside the gene matches. This CDR3 region has 16 residues. CDR3 DNA: TGTGCCAGCAGCCCAGTAGCGGGAATGATAGGTAATGAGCAGTTCTTC. This encodes CASSPVAGMIGNEQFF.

This rearrangement joins TRBV7-8 to TRBJ2-7, with 8 bases matching TRBD1. V was pared by 10 bases and J by 3 bases, with 8 bases of the junction left unmatched. The V gene's germline CDR1 is SGHVS and CDR2 FQNEAQ. This CDR3 spans 13 amino acids. CDR3 DNA: TGTGCCACCAGGACAGGGACGGACTACGAGCAGTACTTC. Translation: CATRTGTDYEQYF.

The chain joins TRBV27 to TRBJ2-7; 7 bases are a match to TRBD1. Unmatched junction bases numbered 6, after V lost 2 bases and J lost 2 bases. The germline V gene encodes CDR1 MNHEY and CDR2 SMNVEV (reference sequence). This CDR3 region has 15 residues. CDR3 sequence: CASSLEGAPPYEQYF. The CDR3 nucleotides are TGTGCCAGCAGTTTAGAGGGGGCGCCCCCCTACGAGCAGTACTTC.

V is TRBV12-5 and J is TRBJ2-7; possible D gene TRBD2, 6 bases. This CDR3 comprises 13 residues. V lost 5 bases to trimming and J lost 4 bases, with 12 bases between them. CDR1 LGHNT and CDR2 FRNRAP come from the germline V gene. CDR3 sequence reads: CASGVAGSYEQYF. The CDR3 DNA reads TGTGCTAGTGGTGTTGCGGGATCGTACGAGCAGTACTTC.